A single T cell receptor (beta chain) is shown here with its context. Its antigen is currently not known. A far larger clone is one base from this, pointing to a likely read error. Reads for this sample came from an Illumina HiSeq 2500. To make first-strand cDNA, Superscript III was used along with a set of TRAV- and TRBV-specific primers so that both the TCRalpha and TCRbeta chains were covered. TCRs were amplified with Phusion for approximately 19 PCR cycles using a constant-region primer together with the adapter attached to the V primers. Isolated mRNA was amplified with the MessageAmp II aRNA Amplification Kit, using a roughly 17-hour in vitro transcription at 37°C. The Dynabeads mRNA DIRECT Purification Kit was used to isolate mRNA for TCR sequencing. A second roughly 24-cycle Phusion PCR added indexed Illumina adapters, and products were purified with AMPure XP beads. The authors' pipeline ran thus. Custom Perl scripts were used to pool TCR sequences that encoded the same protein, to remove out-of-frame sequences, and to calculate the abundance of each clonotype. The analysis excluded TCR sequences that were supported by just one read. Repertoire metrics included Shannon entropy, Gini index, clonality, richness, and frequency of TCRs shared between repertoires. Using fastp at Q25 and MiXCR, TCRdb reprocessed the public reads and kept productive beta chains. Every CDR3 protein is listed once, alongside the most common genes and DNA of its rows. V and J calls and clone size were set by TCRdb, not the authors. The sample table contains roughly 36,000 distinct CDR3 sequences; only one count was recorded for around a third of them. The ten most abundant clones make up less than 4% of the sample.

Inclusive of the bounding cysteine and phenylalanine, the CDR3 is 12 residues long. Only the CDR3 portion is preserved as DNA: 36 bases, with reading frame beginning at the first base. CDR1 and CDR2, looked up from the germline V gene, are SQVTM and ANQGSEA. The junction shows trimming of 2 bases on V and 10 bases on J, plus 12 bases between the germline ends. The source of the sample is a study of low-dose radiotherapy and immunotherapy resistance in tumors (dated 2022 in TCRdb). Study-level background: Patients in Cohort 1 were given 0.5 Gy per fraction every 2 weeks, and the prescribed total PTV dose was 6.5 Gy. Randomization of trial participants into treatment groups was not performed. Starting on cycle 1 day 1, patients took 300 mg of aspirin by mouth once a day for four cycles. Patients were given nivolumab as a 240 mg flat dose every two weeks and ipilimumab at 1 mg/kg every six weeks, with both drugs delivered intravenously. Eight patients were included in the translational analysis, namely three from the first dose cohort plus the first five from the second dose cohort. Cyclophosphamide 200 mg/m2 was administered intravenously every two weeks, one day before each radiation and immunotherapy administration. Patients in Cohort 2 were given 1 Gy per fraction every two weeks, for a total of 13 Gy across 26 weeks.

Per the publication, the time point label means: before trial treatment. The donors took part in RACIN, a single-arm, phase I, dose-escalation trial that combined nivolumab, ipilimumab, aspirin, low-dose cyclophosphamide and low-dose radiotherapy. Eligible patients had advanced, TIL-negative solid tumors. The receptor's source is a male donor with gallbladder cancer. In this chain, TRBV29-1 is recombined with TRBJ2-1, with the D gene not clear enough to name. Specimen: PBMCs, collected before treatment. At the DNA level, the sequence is TGCAGCGTTGAAACGACACAGTACGAGCAGTTCTTC. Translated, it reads CSVETTQYEQFF.